These T cell receptor beta chains were read from a single sample in a study of radiation and T cells in renal cell carcinoma. The repertoire was sequenced with immunoSEQ multiplex PCR; TCRdb's copy has only in-frame clones and lacks some. Of approximately 40,000 clones in the sample, roughly 85% were seen once. The sequenced sample was blood, obtained from a patient whose treatment included radiotherapy and nephrectomy. The receptors were sampled from a woman in her sixties or seventies with renal cell carcinoma. The CDR3 runs from the conserved cysteine through the conserved F or W. Each record gives: V gene, D gene, clone size, J gene, CDR3 protein, CDR3 DNA. A D gene is named only where the DNA matches it firmly. Not all rows give a size; the values are once, few, many and, for expanded clones, a class.

TRBV7-2	-	-	TRBJ2-7	CASTPDGYVAGEQYF	TGTGCCAGCACCCCCGACGGCTATGTGGCCGGCGAGCAGTACTTC
TRBV6-1	TRBD1	-	TRBJ1-5	CASSEAHQGAGAVGQPQHF	TGTGCCAGCAGTGAAGCGCATCAGGGGGCGGGCGCAGTTGGACAGCCCCAGCATTTT
TRBV4-1	TRBD2	-	TRBJ2-1	CASSQFSGASSYNEQFF	TGCGCCAGCAGCCAATTTAGCGGGGCGAGCTCCTACAATGAGCAGTTCTTC
TRBV7-9	TRBD2	-	TRBJ2-7	CASSKGLAGSSYEQYF	TGTGCCAGCAGCAAAGGACTAGCGGGGTCCTCCTACGAGCAGTACTTC
TRBV7-8	-	once	TRBJ1-3	CASSWDSRGGNTIYF	TGTGCCAGCAGCTGGGACTCCCGGGGGGGAAACACCATATATTTT
TRBV2	TRBD2	many	TRBJ2-2	CASSGTSVGELFF	TGTGCCAGCAGTGGGACTAGCGTCGGGGAGCTGTTTTTT
TRBV18	TRBD1	-	TRBJ1-1	CASTQGAGTEAFF	TGTGCCAGCACCCAGGGGGCTGGCACTGAAGCTTTCTTT
TRBV10-3	TRBD1	-	TRBJ2-2	CAIWIVDRGQFDTGELFF	TGTGCCATCTGGATTGTGGACAGGGGGCAATTCGACACCGGGGAGCTGTTTTTT
TRBV5-1	TRBD1	-	TRBJ2-7	CASSTTGGKGYEQYF	TGCGCCAGCAGCACAACAGGGGGCAAGGGGTACGAGCAGTACTTC
TRBV2	-	few	TRBJ1-1	CASSGNILQGTEAFF	TGTGCCAGCAGTGGCAACATCCTCCAGGGCACTGAAGCTTTCTTT
TRBV10-3	-	-	TRBJ1-2	CAISESVENYGYTF	TGTGCCATCAGTGAGTCGGTTGAAAACTATGGCTACACCTTC
TRBV2	TRBD2	-	TRBJ2-3	CASREAGVSTDTQYF	TGTGCCAGCAGAGAGGCGGGGGTAAGCACAGATACGCAGTATTTT
TRBV28	-	-	TRBJ2-5	CASSRRGETQYF	TGTGCCAGCAGCCGCAGGGGAGAGACCCAGTACTTC
TRBV5-1	-	-	TRBJ2-5	CASSLGGREETQYF	TGCGCCAGCAGCTTGGGAGGGCGGGAAGAGACCCAGTACTTC
TRBV5-6	-	-	TRBJ1-3	CASSFLGGNTIYF	TGTGCCAGCAGCTTTTTGGGGGGAAACACCATATATTTT
TRBV18	-	once	TRBJ1-1	CASSFTGDTEAFF	TGTGCCAGCTCATTTACAGGAGACACTGAAGCTTTCTTT
TRBV28	TRBD1	-	TRBJ2-7	CASSRQGGNYEQYF	TGTGCCAGCAGTCGACAGGGGGGAAATTACGAGCAGTACTTC
TRBV20-1	-	few	TRBJ1-2	CSAHSDYGYTF	TGCAGTGCTCACTCTGACTATGGCTACACCTTC
TRBV5-4	TRBD1	-	TRBJ2-3	CASSLGRQGPTDTQYF	TGTGCCAGCAGCTTGGGACGACAGGGCCCCACAGATACGCAGTATTTT
TRBV5-1	-	-	TRBJ1-2	CASSLDVGYYGYTF	TGCGCCAGCAGCTTGGATGTGGGATACTATGGCTACACCTTC
TRBV19	-	-	TRBJ1-3	CASKSGRRTGNTIYF	TGTGCCAGTAAGTCGGGGAGGAGGACTGGAAACACCATATATTTT
TRBV5-4	-	few	TRBJ1-3	CASSLAGGNSGNTIYF	TGTGCCAGCAGCTTGGCCGGCGGAAACTCTGGAAACACCATATATTTT